This TCR beta chain stems from a study of vaccination and CD4 T cells after COVID-19 (dated 2022 in TCRdb). About the investigation overall: In the convalescent cohort there were six males and four females, among whom were two Hispanic individuals, seven Caucasians, two Asians and one multiracial person. Each participant got two doses of either the Pfizer-BioNTech BNT162b2 vaccine (n=8) or the Moderna mRNA-1273 vaccine (n=2). Post-COVID blood samples from convalescent patients were collected a median of around 110 days after diagnosis, with a range of about 30 to 170 days. Post-vaccine blood samples were collected a median of about 11 weeks after the second vaccine dose, ranging from about 13 to 250 days. The cultures were stimulated with overlapping spike peptide pools from SARS-CoV-2 and from the common cold coronaviruses HCoV-NL63, HCoV-OC43 and HCoV-229E. As controls, cultures received a CEFX viral epitope pool (the positive control), an HIV-1 Nef peptide pool (the negative control), or no peptide at all. In around nine COVID-19 convalescent patients and a handful of infection-naive healthy vaccine recipients, the spike-specific CD4+ TCR repertoire before mRNA vaccination was compared with the repertoire after mRNA vaccination.

This clonotype was seen once. The clone's antigen remains unknown. No base-level quality is on record; no much larger clone is a single base apart. A single read offers scant evidence. Overall study outcomes, separate from this receptor: The number of convalescent patients in the study was relatively small, and the study did not examine early timepoints following natural infection. An increase in the median number of SARS-CoV-2-reactive clonotypes from approximately 20 after infection to a few dozen after vaccination was observed, but the change was not found to be significant. Nearly all vaccine-specific clones in convalescent patients (304 of 307) were mono-reactive for SARS-CoV-2 spike rather than cross-reactive with common cold coronaviruses. In convalescent patients, a median around 90% of post-vaccine SARS-CoV-2-reactive clones were detected only after vaccination, suggesting vaccine-specific priming.

Counted from cysteine to phenylalanine, this CDR3 has 13 amino acids. Of the read, only the CDR3 DNA is kept; its 39 bases are in frame from base 1. For CDR1 and CDR2, the germline V gene lists SGHTA and FQGNSA. V ends up 5 bases short and J 7 bases short, with an unmatched junction base count of 7. The sample's treatment or condition, from its label and the paper: roughly 10-day PBMC culture with coronavirus spike peptide pools or control peptides (ViraFEST assay). The ViraFEST assay, used in the study, expanded antigen-specific T cells with peptide pools and then identified the expanded clonotypes through TCR sequencing. The absence of prior SARS-CoV-2 infection in healthy vaccine recipients was confirmed by negative nucleocapsid antibody tests before and after vaccination. Each well held 2 million to 2.5 million PBMCs cultured with 9 to 10 ug/ml peptide pools in IMDM containing around 5% human AB serum and roughly 9 IU/ml IL-2. On days 3 and 7, half of the culture medium was replaced with fresh IL-2-containing medium. After 10 days of culture, CD4+ T cells were isolated by negative selection with the EasySep CD4+ T cell isolation kit. Ficoll-Paque Plus gradient centrifugation was used to isolate PBMCs from whole blood, and the isolated PBMCs were then either used fresh or cryopreserved at -140C. Each culture condition was generally run in triplicate wells.

Preparation of the library involved PCR. DNA from cultured CD4+ T cells was subjected to TCR sequencing with the Oncomine TCR Beta short-read assay at the Johns Hopkins FTIC core. Genomic DNA was extracted from the cultured CD4+ T cells with the QIAamp micro DNA kit. The Oncomine TCR Beta libraries from cultured CD4+ T cells were pooled using unique dual indexes and then sequenced on an Illumina iSeq 100. As for the authors' bioinformatics: Non-productive sequences were filtered out, and CDR3s that did not start with C, did not end with F or W, or were shorter than 7 amino acids were discarded. Antigen-specific clonotypes were identified with the MANAFEST web application by comparing peptide-stimulated wells with reference and other culture wells. An FDR below 0.05, an odds ratio above 5, and a productive frequency above 0.1% in at least two of three replicate wells were required for clones to be considered positive. A clonotype counted as cross-reactive if it showed significant expansion both in the SARS-CoV-2 spike wells and in at least one common cold coronavirus spike condition. CDR3 homology was assessed with Levenshtein distances (stringdist) and unrooted phylogenetic trees (ape) in R version 3.6.1. Clones were called with MiXCR by TCRdb after fastp trimmed the public reads at Q25, and only in-frame beta chains were retained. Rows merge per CDR3 protein into single entries with the most common DNA and genes. The V and J calls reflect TCRdb's pipeline rather than the authors' work. The table for this sample lists approximately 15,000 distinct CDR3 sequences; about 83% of them were counted only once. About 8.9% of the sample belongs to the ten largest clones.

The chain is encoded by TRBV7-2 joined to TRBJ1-2, with 7 middle bases fitting TRBD1. The sequence was collected from a human donor who received a COVID-19 vaccine. Sequenced material: CD4+ T cells from blood, cultured in vitro, taken after SARS-CoV-2 vaccination. The DNA sequence is given as TGTGCCAGCAGCCTAACAGGGGATCGTGGCTACACCTTC. It specifies CASSLTGDRGYTF.